Shown below are 22 T cell receptor beta chains from a single sample sequenced in a study of response to subunit inactivated influenza vaccine (dated by TCRdb to the late 2010s). Library prep was done by RT-PCR. TCRdb shows the sequencer as Illumina HiSeq 2500. TCRdb reanalyzed the raw reads on its own, using fastp at Q25 for trimming and MiXCR for clone calling, and kept in-frame beta chains. Records with the same CDR3 protein are collapsed into one entry carrying the most frequent genes and DNA. This sample lists about 520,000 distinct CDR3 sequences; approximately 7.8% were detected once. Jointly, the top ten make up 10% to 15% of the sample. The specimen was PBMCs from blood, collected about 24 months after vaccination. The receptors shown here come from a man aged 50 to 69 who received an inactivated influenza vaccine. Donor details come from another sample of the same person, matched by shared clones.

This clonotype has a count of ten or more. In nucleotides, the CDR3 is TGTGCCACCAGCACCGGGGGCGCCTCCTACAATGAGCAGTTCTTC. The encoded protein is CATSTGGASYNEQFF. The genes are TRBV15 and TRBJ2-1; D possibly uses TRBD1 or TRBD2 (6 bases each). The CDR3 length is 15 residues. Between the trimmed V and J ends, which lost 4 bases and 0 bases, there was a span of 10 bases. The V gene's germline CDR1 is LNHNV and CDR2 YYDKDF (reference sequence).

CDR3: CASSLAWAYEQYF. The DNA of the CDR3 is TGTGCCAGCAGCTTAGCTTGGGCCTACGAGCAGTACTTC. The J gene is TRBJ2-7, the V gene TRBV7-2; D remains unclear. CDR1 is SGHTA, CDR2 FQGNSA, per germline. The CDR3 has 13 amino acids. Trimming removed 0 bases at V and 2 bases at J, with 5 bases between.

The V gene is TRBV28, the J gene TRBJ2-7; 13 bases align to TRBD2. CDR3 length: 19 residues. The J segment lost 2 bases and the V segment lost 3 bases, leaving 13 bases of the junction unmatched. Germline values: CDR1 MDHEN, CDR2 SYDVKM. CDR3 region: CASSFLRTSGSSLTYEQYF. The CDR3 DNA sequence: TGTGCCAGCAGTTTCTTACGGACTAGCGGGAGTTCCTTAACCTACGAGCAGTACTTC.

There are a few counts of this clonotype. The CDR3, as DNA: TGCGCCAGCAGTCCCGAGGGCAGGATGGCCTATGGCTACACCTTC. Translating gives CASSPEGRMAYGYTF. The chain links TRBV4-3 to TRBJ1-2, with D unclear. The length of the CDR3 is 15 residues. Germline V CDR1 and CDR2: LGHNA, YSLEER. The V and J ends lost 6 bases and 4 bases respectively, with 18 bases between them.

This clonotype was seen repeatedly, ten times or more. The chain has TRBV2 and TRBJ2-7, with 10 positions matching TRBD2. Germline V lookup: CDR1 SNHLY, CDR2 FYNNEI. The CDR3 contains 14 residues. Germline trimming cut 6 bases from V and 4 bases from J; bases unmatched to any gene: 6. The CDR3 region has the DNA TGTGCCAGCAGATTAACTAGCGGGATTTACGAGCAGTACTTC. Protein sequence: CASRLTSGIYEQYF.

V and J are TRBV20-1 and TRBJ2-7; tentatively, D is TRBD2 (6 bases). Germline lookup yields CDR1 DFQATT and CDR2 SNEGSKA (reference sequence). Trimming took 3 bases from V and 3 from J, leaving 12 bases between them. The CDR3 is 13 residues long. The CDR3 is CSASRGDHYEQYF. CDR3 in DNA: TGCAGTGCTAGTCGCGGGGATCACTACGAGCAGTACTTC.

The chain joins TRBV12-3 or TRBV12-4 to TRBJ1-4; possibly TRBD1 for D (6 bases). V gave up 5 bases and J gave up 7 bases, with 14 bases separating them. CDR3 length equals 14 residues. In nucleotides, the CDR3 is TGTGCCAGCAGTGTACAGGGCGTGGGTGAAAAACTGTTTTTT. Protein: CASSVQGVGEKLFF.

Many counts were recorded for this clonotype. The V and J genes are TRBV7-2 and TRBJ2-3; possible D gene TRBD1, 6 bases. CDR1 SGHTA and CDR2 FQGNSA come from the germline V gene. The V and J ends lost 5 bases and 0 bases respectively, with 12 bases between them. The CDR3 totals 15 residues. The CDR3 sequence is CASSPGTHSTDTQYF. The CDR3 coding sequence is TGTGCCAGCAGCCCCGGGACACATAGCACAGATACGCAGTATTTT.

This clonotype has ten or more counts. The chain couples TRBV11-2 to TRBJ2-1; TRBD2 aligns across 13 bases. The CDR3 loop spans 16 amino acids. The ends lost 5 bases at V and 2 bases at J; junction bases unmatched: 3. Per the germline V gene, CDR1 is SGHAT and CDR2 is FQNNGV. CDR3 in DNA: TGTGCCAGCAGCCCTACTAGCGGGAGGGCCTACAATGAGCAGTTCTTC. Translated: CASSPTSGRAYNEQFF.

This clonotype has just a few counts. The V and J genes are TRBV12-3 or TRBV12-4 and TRBJ1-1, with D perhaps matching TRBD1 (6 bases). The ends were cut back, 2 bases at V and 4 bases at J, with 14 bases in the middle. This CDR3 is 15 amino acids long. The CDR3 DNA reads TGTGCCAGCAGTTTACCAACAGGGTCGGGCACTGAAGCTTTCTTT. Amino acid sequence: CASSLPTGSGTEAFF.

This clonotype was observed a few times. The rearrangement joins TRBV2 to TRBJ2-7, with TRBD1 matching over 7 bases. The CDR3 consists of 12 residues. In germline, CDR1 is SNHLY, CDR2 FYNNEI. V trimming: 7 bases; J trimming: 0 bases; junction bases outside the gene matches: 0. The CDR3 loop reads CASKGASYEQYF. The CDR3 DNA reads as TGTGCCAGCAAGGGGGCCTCCTACGAGCAGTACTTC.

This clonotype turned up a few times. The V call is TRBV28, the J call TRBJ2-7; D is ambiguous. V lost 3 bases to trimming and J lost 5 bases, with 17 bases between them. Germline V lookup: CDR1 MDHEN, CDR2 SYDVKM. The CDR3 sequence is 15 residues long. The CDR3 here is CASSFYRVPADEQYF. DNA of the CDR3: TGTGCCAGCAGTTTCTATAGGGTTCCGGCGGACGAGCAGTACTTC.

V is TRBV2 and J is TRBJ2-2; D may be TRBD1 (6 bases). The CDR3 consists of 16 residues. Trimming took off 0 bases at V and 5 bases at J, with 13 bases between the two ends. Germline loops: CDR1 SNHLY, CDR2 FYNNEI. In DNA form, the CDR3 reads TGTGCCAGCAGTGAAGCGTTGGGGGCCGTTACCGGGGAGCTGTTTTTT. Protein product: CASSEALGAVTGELFF.

A few counts support this clonotype. This chain connects TRBV7-6 to TRBJ1-1; D uncertain. Trimming stripped 0 bases from V and 4 bases from J, with 9 bases between. CDR3 length: 14 residues. CDR1 and CDR2 from the germline V gene are SGHVS and FNYEAQ. The CDR3 DNA sequence: TGTGCCAGCAGCTTAGCTAGAGACTCCACTGAAGCTTTCTTT. Amino acids: CASSLARDSTEAFF.

J is TRBJ2-1 and V is TRBV12-3 or TRBV12-4; maybe TRBD1 (6 bases). V gave up 1 base and J gave up 15 bases, with 10 bases separating them. CDR3 length: 11 residues. The CDR3 coding sequence is TGTGCCAGCAGTTTAGGGGGGCGCGTGTTCTTC. This codes for CASSLGGRVFF.

Ten or more counts support this clonotype. The V and J genes are TRBV29-1 and TRBJ1-3; TRBD1 matches at 12 bases. Germline values: CDR1 SQVTM, CDR2 ANQGSEA. Trimming removed 6 bases from V and 2 bases from J; junction bases left unmatched: 2. This CDR3 has 14 amino acids. The CDR3 DNA reads TGCAGCGTCCGGGACAGGGGGCCTGGAAACACCATATATTTT. Its protein product is CSVRDRGPGNTIYF.

This clonotype was seen a few times. The V and J genes are TRBV7-7 and TRBJ2-7; 9 bases are a match to TRBD2. The germline CDR1 and CDR2 sequences are SSHAT and FNYEAQ (reference sequence). This CDR3 comprises 14 residues. CDR3 DNA sequence: TGTGCTAGCGTGGCGCTAGCGGGGATTTACGAGCAGTACTTC. It translates to CASVALAGIYEQYF.

This clonotype was found a few times. The chain uses TRBV7-8 and TRBJ2-1; 7 nucleotides line up with TRBD2. V shed 1 base and J 10 bases; nucleotides not matched to a gene: 13. CDR1 is SGHVS and CDR2 is FQNEAQ in the germline V gene. The CDR3 sequence is 16 residues long. The DNA of the CDR3 is TGTGCCAGCAGCTTAGTCGGGGGAGGGCCATATCAAGAGCAGTTCTTC. Translating it yields CASSLVGGGPYQEQFF.

The CDR3 spells CASSPQASGGTDTQYF. CDR3 coding DNA: TGCGCCAGCAGCCCCCAGGCTAGCGGGGGGACCGATACGCAGTATTTT. This chain uses TRBV5-1 with TRBJ2-3, with TRBD2 matching 11 bases. With 4 bases clipped from V and 6 bases from J, the junction kept 10 bases outside the gene matches. This CDR3 comprises 16 residues. Germline-derived CDR1 and CDR2 are SGHRS and YFSETQ.

Ten or more counts support this clonotype. The J gene is TRBJ1-1, the V gene TRBV4-3; D is possibly TRBD1 (6 bases). CDR3 size: 14 residues. Germline CDR1 and CDR2: LGHNA and YSLEER. Trimming stripped 0 bases from V and 5 bases from J, with 10 bases between. The DNA of the CDR3 is TGCGCCAGCAGCCAAGAAAAGGGGGGGACTGAAGCTTTCTTT. Amino acid sequence: CASSQEKGGTEAFF.

The J gene is TRBJ2-1, the V gene TRBV7-2; 7 positions agree with TRBD2. With V trimmed by 4 bases and J by 5 bases, 5 bases remained unmatched. Per the germline V gene, CDR1 is SGHTA and CDR2 is FQGNSA. The CDR3 length is 14 residues. The CDR3 here is CASSSSGRNNEQFF. The CDR3, as DNA: TGTGCCAGCAGCTCTAGCGGACGAAACAATGAGCAGTTCTTC.

V usage is TRBV6-5 and J usage is TRBJ1-1, with a weak D call TRBD1 (6 bases). This CDR3 is built from 14 residues. Trimming took off 0 bases at V and 3 bases at J, with 8 bases between the two ends. Germline CDR1 is MNHEY and CDR2 is SVGAGI. In DNA form, the CDR3 reads TGTGCCAGCAGTTACTCGAGACAGGACACTGAAGCTTTCTTT. Amino acids: CASSYSRQDTEAFF.